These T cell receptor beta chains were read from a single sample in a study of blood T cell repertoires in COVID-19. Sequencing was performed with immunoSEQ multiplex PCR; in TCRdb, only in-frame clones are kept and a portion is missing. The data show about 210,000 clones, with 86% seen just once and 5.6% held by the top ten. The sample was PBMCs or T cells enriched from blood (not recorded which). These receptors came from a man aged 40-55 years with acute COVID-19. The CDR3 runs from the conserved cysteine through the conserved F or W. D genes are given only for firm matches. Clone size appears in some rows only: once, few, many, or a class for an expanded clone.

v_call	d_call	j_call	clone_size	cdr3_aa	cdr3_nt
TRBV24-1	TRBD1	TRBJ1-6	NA	CATSEVLQGRPLHF	TGTGCCACCAGTGAAGTTCTACAGGGGAGGCCCCTCCACTTT
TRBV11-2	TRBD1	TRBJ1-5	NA	CASSAQGAGQPQHF	TGTGCCAGCAGCGCACAGGGGGCGGGTCAGCCCCAGCATTTT
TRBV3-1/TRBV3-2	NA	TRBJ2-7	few	CASSHLTYEQYF	TGTGCCAGCAGCCACCTAACCTACGAGCAGTACTTC
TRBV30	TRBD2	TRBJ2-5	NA	CAWDGGGIGETQYF	TGTGCCTGGGACGGGGGAGGGATTGGAGAGACCCAGTACTTC
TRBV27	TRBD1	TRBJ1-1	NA	CASSLSTGGGTEAFF	TGTGCCAGCAGCCTCTCGACAGGGGGCGGCACTGAAGCTTTCTTT
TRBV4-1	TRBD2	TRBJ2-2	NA	CASSHGLAGVTGELFF	TGCGCCAGCAGCCACGGACTAGCGGGAGTCACCGGGGAGCTGTTTTTT
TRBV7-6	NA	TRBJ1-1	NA	CASAGGGDTEAFF	TGTGCCAGTGCGGGGGGGGGTGACACTGAAGCTTTCTTT
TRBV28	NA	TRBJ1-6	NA	CASSFGALYNSPLHF	TGTGCCAGCAGTTTCGGAGCTTTGTATAATTCACCCCTCCACTTT
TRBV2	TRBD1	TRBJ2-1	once	CASRGDRDYNEQFF	TGTGCCAGCAGAGGGGACAGAGACTACAATGAGCAGTTCTTC
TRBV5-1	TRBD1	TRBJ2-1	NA	CASSLIATGPDNEQFF	TGCGCCAGCAGCTTGATTGCGACAGGGCCAGACAATGAGCAGTTCTTC
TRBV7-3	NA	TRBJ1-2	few	CASSFQDGGYTF	TGTGCCAGCAGCTTTCAGGATGGTGGCTACACCTTC
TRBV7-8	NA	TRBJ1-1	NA	CASSLVGQNTEAFF	TGTGCCAGCAGCTTAGTGGGACAGAACACTGAAGCTTTCTTT
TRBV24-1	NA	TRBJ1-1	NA	CATSGDAGNTEAFF	TGTGCCACCAGTGGTGATGCAGGGAACACTGAAGCTTTCTTT
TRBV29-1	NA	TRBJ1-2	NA	CSVEANGLNYGYTF	TGCAGCGTTGAGGCGAACGGACTGAACTATGGCTACACCTTC
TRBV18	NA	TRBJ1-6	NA	CASSPETVEPLHF	TGTGCCAGCTCCCCGGAGACGGTCGAACCCCTCCACTTT
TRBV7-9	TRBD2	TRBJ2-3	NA	CASGGMTSTDTQYF	TGTGCCTCCGGGGGGATGACGAGCACAGATACGCAGTATTTT
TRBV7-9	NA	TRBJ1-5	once	CASSLFGLGQSNQPQHF	TGTGCCAGCAGCTTATTCGGATTGGGACAAAGCAATCAGCCCCAGCATTTT
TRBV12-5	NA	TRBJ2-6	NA	CASGVSGANVLTF	TGTGCTAGTGGCGTCTCTGGGGCCAACGTCCTGACTTTC
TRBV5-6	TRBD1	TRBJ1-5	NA	CASSLGQGMGQPQHF	TGTGCCAGCAGCTTGGGACAGGGGATGGGTCAGCCCCAGCATTTT
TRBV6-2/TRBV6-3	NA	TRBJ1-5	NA	CASSYLGQTDQPQHF	TGTGCCAGCAGTTACTTAGGACAGACCGACCAGCCCCAGCATTTT
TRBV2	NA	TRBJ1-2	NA	CASNYRALNYGYTF	TGTGCCAGCAATTACAGGGCCTTAAACTATGGCTACACCTTC
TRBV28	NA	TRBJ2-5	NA	CASSFLETVLETQYF	TGTGCCAGCAGTTTTCTGGAGACCGTTCTGGAGACCCAGTACTTC
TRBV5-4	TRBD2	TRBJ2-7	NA	CASSLPGLAGGGEQYF	TGTGCCAGCAGCTTGCCGGGACTAGCGGGAGGGGGTGAGCAGTACTTC
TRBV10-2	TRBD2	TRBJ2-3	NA	CASSSGRALDTQYF	TGCGCCAGTAGTAGCGGGAGGGCCTTAGATACGCAGTATTTT
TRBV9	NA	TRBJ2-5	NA	CASSALGGQRETQYF	TGTGCCAGCAGCGCCCTAGGGGGACAACGCGAGACCCAGTACTTC
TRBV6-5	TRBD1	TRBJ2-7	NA	CAGQGSSEQYF	TGTGCGGGACAGGGGAGCAGCGAGCAGTACTTC
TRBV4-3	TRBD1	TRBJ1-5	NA	CASSHRTGDQPQHF	TGCGCCAGCAGCCACCGAACAGGGGACCAGCCCCAGCATTTT
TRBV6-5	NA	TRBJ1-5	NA	CASSYSSGGPQHF	TGTGCCAGCAGTTACTCGTCCGGAGGCCCCCAGCATTTT
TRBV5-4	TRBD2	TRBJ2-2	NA	CASSVQGGRSGGELFF	TGTGCCAGCAGCGTCCAGGGCGGGAGAAGCGGCGGGGAGCTGTTTTTT
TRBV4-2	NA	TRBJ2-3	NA	CASSPRGPRSTPSSTDTQYF	TGTGCCAGCAGCCCACGCGGTCCTAGAAGCACTCCCTCTAGCACAGATACGCAGTATTTT
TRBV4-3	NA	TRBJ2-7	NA	CASSQDAGDTPYEQYF	TGCGCCAGCAGCCAAGATGCCGGGGACACACCCTACGAGCAGTACTTC
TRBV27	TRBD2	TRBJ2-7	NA	CASSLGGDYYEQYF	TGTGCCAGCAGTTTAGGGGGGGATTACTACGAGCAGTACTTC
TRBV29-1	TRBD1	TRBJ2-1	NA	CSVEASDRGYFNEQFF	TGCAGCGTTGAAGCGTCGGACAGGGGGTACTTCAATGAGCAGTTCTTC
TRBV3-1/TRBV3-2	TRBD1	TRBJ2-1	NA	CASSQRGRSDNEQFF	TGTGCCAGCAGCCAAAGGGGGCGCAGTGACAATGAGCAGTTCTTC
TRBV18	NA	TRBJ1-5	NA	CASSPGTGNQPQHF	TGTGCCAGCTCACCCGGAACAGGCAATCAGCCCCAGCATTTT